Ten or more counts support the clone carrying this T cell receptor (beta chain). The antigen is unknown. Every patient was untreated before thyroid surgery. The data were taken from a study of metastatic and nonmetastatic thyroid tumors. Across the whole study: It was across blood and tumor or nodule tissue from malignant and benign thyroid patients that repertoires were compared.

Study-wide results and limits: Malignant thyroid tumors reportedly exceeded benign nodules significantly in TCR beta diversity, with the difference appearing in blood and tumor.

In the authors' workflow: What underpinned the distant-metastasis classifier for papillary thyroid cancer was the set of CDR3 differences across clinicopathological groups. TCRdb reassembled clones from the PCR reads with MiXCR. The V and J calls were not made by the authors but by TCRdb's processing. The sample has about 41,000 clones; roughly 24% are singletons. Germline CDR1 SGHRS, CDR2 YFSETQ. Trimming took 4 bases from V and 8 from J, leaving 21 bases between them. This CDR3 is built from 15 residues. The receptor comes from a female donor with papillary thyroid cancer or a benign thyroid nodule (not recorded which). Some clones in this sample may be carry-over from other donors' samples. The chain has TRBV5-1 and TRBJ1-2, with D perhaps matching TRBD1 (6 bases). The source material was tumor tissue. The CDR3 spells CASSPEGGRVKGYTF. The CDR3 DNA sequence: TGCGCCAGCAGCCCGGAGGGGGGCCGGGTGAAAGGCTACACCTTC.